The 30 T cell receptor beta chains presented below share a single source sample, sequenced in a study of T cells in Graves' hyperthyroidism and ophthalmopathy. RNA transcripts yielded amplified TCR beta CDR3 regions. The primer set for the first-round RT-PCR of the TCR CDR3 was HTBI. TCRdb itself ran the multiplex PCR reads through MiXCR, one entry per CDR3 protein. The repertoire holds approximately 300,000 distinct CDR3 sequences, with around 17% as singletons. The sequencing sample was made of blood. The receptors come from a young man with Graves' hyperthyroidism.

This clonotype occurred a few times. V gene TRBV7-2 combines with J gene TRBJ2-1, with 7 bases matching TRBD2. This CDR3 region has 16 residues. The germline V gene encodes CDR1 SGHTA and CDR2 FQGNSA. V shed 4 bases and J 0 bases; nucleotides not matched to a gene: 6. CDR3 in amino acids: CASSWGSGISYNEQFF. CDR3 in DNA: TGTGCCAGCAGCTGGGGAAGCGGGATCTCCTACAATGAGCAGTTCTTC.

This clonotype was observed many times. The V call is TRBV3-1, the J call TRBJ1-1; D gene uncertain. The V gene lost 4 bases and the J gene lost 0 bases, with 6 bases spanning the gap. This CDR3 comprises 13 residues. In germline, CDR1 is LGHDT, CDR2 YNNKEL (reference sequence). CDR3 protein: CASSLLLNTEAFF. DNA of the CDR3: TGTGCCAGCAGCCTTTTACTGAACACTGAAGCTTTCTTT.

This clonotype was detected only a few times. The chain couples TRBV6-5 to TRBJ1-3; 9 nucleotides agree with TRBD1. V trimming: 2 bases; J trimming: 4 bases; junction bases outside the gene matches: 12. The CDR3 is 18 amino acids. Germline assignment: CDR1 MNHEY and CDR2 SVGAGI. CDR3: CASSYPGTGPFGGNTIYF. In DNA form, the CDR3 reads TGTGCCAGCAGTTACCCCGGGACAGGGCCCTTCGGGGGAAACACCATATATTTT.

This clonotype has a handful of counts. The rearrangement links TRBV5-1 to TRBJ1-2; no clear D gene. The CDR3 spans 15 residues. Germline CDR1 and CDR2: SGHRS and YFSETQ. V gave up 0 bases and J gave up 4 bases, with 13 bases separating them. CDR3 bases: TGCGCCAGCAGCTTGGGGTACTCAGCGAGCTATGGCTACACCTTC. It specifies CASSLGYSASYGYTF.

This clonotype appeared a few times. V and J are TRBV28 and TRBJ1-5; D is ambiguous. The CDR3 covers 15 residues. V was cut by 6 bases and J by 0 bases, with 12 bases left in between. Germline V lookup: CDR1 MDHEN, CDR2 SYDVKM. In nucleotides, the CDR3 is TGTGCCAGCAGCCCAGACGACGGTAGCAATCAGCCCCAGCATTTT. As protein: CASSPDDGSNQPQHF.

This sequence joins TRBV19 and TRBJ2-1; perhaps TRBD1 as D (5 bases). The V gene lost 1 base and the J gene lost 8 bases, with 12 bases spanning the gap. The CDR3 loop spans 14 amino acids. Germline CDR1 LNHDA, CDR2 SQIVND (reference sequence). This CDR3 is CASSIGLRGDEQFF. In nucleotides, the CDR3 is TGTGCCAGTAGTATAGGGCTAAGGGGCGATGAGCAGTTCTTC.

In this sample, this clonotype turned up many times. The chain links TRBV10-3 to TRBJ2-3; 12 bases line up with TRBD2. CDR3 length: 15 residues. Looked up from germline, CDR1 is ENHRY and CDR2 is SYGVKD. J lost 2 bases, V lost 4 bases, and 1 base had no gene match. The CDR3 spells CAISGTSGTTDTQYF. The CDR3 DNA reads TGTGCCATCAGTGGGACTAGCGGGACCACAGATACGCAGTATTTT.

This clonotype was observed at least ten times. The rearrangement links TRBV20-1 to TRBJ2-7; D remains ambiguous. The CDR3 totals 13 residues. Trimming pared 4 bases from V and 2 bases from J, leaving 12 bases between. CDR1 DFQATT and CDR2 SNEGSKA come from the germline V gene (reference sequence). CDR3 residues: CSAKGPVTYEQYF. In DNA, the CDR3 is TGCAGTGCTAAAGGGCCAGTGACCTACGAGCAGTACTTC.

Remarks on this clonotype: It is unclear where the CDR3 begins or ends on the DNA, so no DNA is shown, and the CDR3 is as TCRdb lists it. The chain employs TRBV5-4 and TRBJ1-1. CDR1 is SGHNT, CDR2 YYREEE, per germline (reference sequence). Including both end residues, the CDR3 is 15 amino acids long. CDR3: CASSFGQGAGTEAFF.

This clonotype was seen many times. The chain uses TRBV2 and TRBJ2-5; D not resolved. The CDR3 covers 13 residues. V dropped 0 bases and J dropped 6 bases, with 8 bases sitting between them. Germline values: CDR1 SNHLY, CDR2 FYNNEI. The CDR3, as DNA: TGTGCCAGCAGTGAAGCAGTGGCCAAGACCCAGTACTTC. This encodes CASSEAVAKTQYF.

This clonotype was picked up many times. This chain's CDR3 is CASRGAGTTSEQFF. DNA for the CDR3: TGTGCCAGCAGAGGGGCAGGCACAACTAGTGAGCAGTTCTTC. The chain joins TRBV28 to TRBJ2-1, with D possibly being TRBD1 or TRBD2 (5 bases each). The CDR3 runs 14 residues. V dropped 6 bases and J dropped 9 bases, with 18 bases sitting between them. CDR1 MDHEN and CDR2 SYDVKM come from the germline V gene.

The CDR3 is CASQTPSSYNEQFF. As DNA, the CDR3 is TGTGCCAGCCAAACTCCGAGCTCCTACAATGAGCAGTTCTTC. The rearrangement joins TRBV6-2 or TRBV6-3 to TRBJ2-1, with D unresolved. The CDR3 extends over 14 amino acids. The V and J ends lost 8 bases and 0 bases respectively, with 11 bases between them. Germline-derived CDR1 and CDR2 are MNHEY and SVGEGT.

This clonotype was recorded at least ten times. The V gene is TRBV11-1, the J gene TRBJ2-5; no definite D call. V was pared by 5 bases and J by 4 bases, with 20 bases between. The germline V gene encodes CDR1 SGHAT and CDR2 FQDESV (reference sequence). The CDR3 is 16 residues long. The CDR3 is CASSPRDPVARETQYF. The CDR3, as DNA: TGTGCCAGCAGCCCCCGCGATCCCGTGGCTCGAGAGACCCAGTACTTC.

Comment on this clonotype: At one boundary the junction diverges from the germline segment, which might be a read error. The chain has TRBV11-3 and TRBJ2-1; TRBD2 might be the D (6 bases). The CDR3 covers 15 residues. The germline CDR1 and CDR2 sequences are SGHNT and YENEEA. CDR3 nucleotides: TGTGCCAGCAGCTTGGCTAAGGTTTCCGGGACTCCGAGACTCTTC. It yields the protein CASSLAKVSGTPRLF.

This chain uses TRBV30 with TRBJ1-2; weak D call: TRBD1 (6 bases). From germline, CDR1 is GTSNPN and CDR2 SVGIG (reference sequence). Trimming pared 6 bases from V and 6 bases from J, leaving 17 bases between. The CDR3 spans 13 residues. CDR3 sequence (DNA): TGTGCCTGCGACCTTGGGGGCGGGCATGGCTACACCTTC. Its protein product is CACDLGGGHGYTF.

This clonotype came up a few times. A much larger clone differs by one base, so this may be a read error. The missing conserved phenylalanine or tryptophan at the end of this CDR3 makes a read error likely. V is TRBV11-2 and J is TRBJ2-5; no definite D call. The germline gives CDR1 SGHAT, CDR2 FQNNGV. V lost 2 bases and J lost 1, with 5 bases in between. CDR3 length equals 13 residues. The CDR3 here is CASSLQIQETQYL. CDR3 coding DNA: TGTGCCAGCAGCTTACAGATCCAAGAGACCCAGTACCTC.

J is TRBJ2-4 and V is TRBV28; D might be TRBD1 (5 bases). CDR3 size: 21 residues. In germline, CDR1 is MDHEN, CDR2 SYDVKM. Trimming pared 3 bases from V and 0 bases from J, leaving 27 bases between. CDR3 residues: CASSFLGEFLWGCIAKNIQYF. CDR3 nucleotide sequence: TGTGCCAGCAGTTTCCTAGGGGAATTTTTATGGGGTTGTATAGCCAAAAACATTCAGTACTTC. Looking up the rest from reference TRBV28 and TRBJ2-4 gives the full variable domain: DVKVTQSSRYLVKRTGEKVFLECVQDMDHENMFWYRQDPGLGLRLIYFSYDVKMKEKGDIPEGYSVSREKKERFSLILESASTNQTSMYLCASSFLGEFLWGCIAKNIQYFGAGTRLSVL.

The rearrangement joins TRBV30 to TRBJ2-7; 7 positions match TRBD2. Germline CDR1 is GTSNPN and CDR2 is SVGIG (reference sequence). The CDR3 contains 13 residues. J was trimmed by 2 bases and V by 4 bases; bases with no gene match: 5. The CDR3 sequence: CAWTLAATYEQYF. In DNA, the CDR3 is TGTGCCTGGACGCTAGCGGCCACCTACGAGCAGTACTTC.

The chain uses TRBV12-3 or TRBV12-4 and TRBJ2-1; 7 nucleotides agree with TRBD2. The V segment lost 9 bases and the J segment 0 bases; nucleotides outside the gene matches: 5. This CDR3 has 14 residues. CDR3 nucleotide sequence: TGTGCCAGTAGCGGGCCTGGCTCCTACAATGAGCAGTTCTTC. Amino acid sequence: CASSGPGSYNEQFF.

This clonotype was counted many times. The chain uses TRBV12-3 or TRBV12-4 and TRBJ2-7; 9 nucleotides align to TRBD2. V dropped 5 bases and J dropped 0; count of bases not matched to a gene: 5. The CDR3 has 15 amino acids. CDR3 in DNA: TGTGCCAGCAGTCGTCATAGCGGGAGCTCCTACGAGCAGTACTTC. As protein: CASSRHSGSSYEQYF.

This clonotype was detected only a few times. The chain uses TRBV14 and TRBJ2-2; D is unresolved. CDR1 is SGHDN and CDR2 is FVKESK in the germline V gene. Deletions cut 0 bases from V and 7 bases from J, with 6 bases between. The CDR3 is 13 amino acids. CDR3 nucleotides: TGTGCCAGCAGCCAAGATAATATCGGGGAGCTGTTTTTT. Amino acids: CASSQDNIGELFF.

The chain combines TRBV10-3 with TRBJ2-7; D is possibly TRBD1 (6 bases). V lost 0 bases and J 4 bases, leaving 10 bases between the germline ends. Germline assignment: CDR1 ENHRY and CDR2 SYGVKD. This CDR3 is 14 amino acids long. The CDR3 DNA sequence: TGTGCCATCAGTGAGTCGGGACACCAATACGAGCAGTACTTC. This gives the protein CAISESGHQYEQYF.

The chain has TRBV6-5 and TRBJ2-5, with TRBD2 matching over 7 bases. CDR1 and CDR2 from the germline V gene are MNHEY and SVGAGI. V trimming: 2 bases; J trimming: 2 bases; junction bases outside the gene matches: 2. The CDR3 length is 14 residues. CDR3 bases: TGTGCCAGCAGTTACAGGCGGGGGCAAGAGACCCAGTACTTC. The encoded protein is CASSYRRGQETQYF.

This clonotype was seen only a few times. The V gene is TRBV24-1, the J gene TRBJ2-1; 10 nucleotides agree with TRBD1. V lost 2 bases, J lost 1 base, and 4 bases stayed unmatched. The CDR3 totals 17 residues. Germline V gene lookup returns CDR1 KGHDR and CDR2 SFDVKD. CDR3: CATSDSDRGLSYNEQFF. CDR3 bases: TGTGCCACCAGTGATTCTGACAGGGGGCTTTCCTACAATGAGCAGTTCTTC.

J is TRBJ2-1 and V is TRBV19; 7 bases fit TRBD1. The V gene's germline CDR1 is LNHDA and CDR2 SQIVND (reference sequence). V was clipped by 5 bases and J by 3 bases; unmatched bases: 7. This CDR3 contains 15 residues. The CDR3: CASSGSAGGYNEQFF. The CDR3 region has the DNA TGTGCCAGTAGTGGTTCGGCAGGGGGCTACAATGAGCAGTTCTTC.

The J gene is TRBJ2-3, the V gene TRBV20-1; 10 nucleotides agree with TRBD1. Germline V gene lookup returns CDR1 DFQATT and CDR2 SNEGSKA (reference sequence). The CDR3 extends over 14 amino acids. Here the CDR3 reads CSPTGTGVTDTQYF. The CDR3 coding sequence is TGCAGCCCGACCGGGACAGGGGTAACAGATACGCAGTATTTT.

The sample holds many counts of this clonotype. This chain joins TRBV3-1 and TRBJ2-7, with D perhaps being TRBD1 or TRBD2 (6 bases each). The V gene's germline CDR1 is LGHDT and CDR2 YNNKEL (reference sequence). V was pared by 7 bases and J by 4 bases, with 17 bases between. The CDR3 is made up of 14 amino acids. The CDR3 DNA reads as TGTGCCAGCACCCATAGGCAGGGGAGGTACGAGCAGTACTTC. It translates to CASTHRQGRYEQYF.

V usage is TRBV20-1 and J usage is TRBJ1-5; D gene unclear. Trimming removed 3 bases from V and 2 bases from J, with 8 bases in between. Germline CDR1 reads DFQATT; CDR2 reads SNEGSKA (reference sequence). This CDR3 is built from 13 residues. The CDR3 DNA reads as TGCAGTGCTAGTTTGACCGGCAATCAGCCCCAGCATTTT. Translated, it gives CSASLTGNQPQHF.

This clonotype was observed many times. The genes are TRBV30 and TRBJ2-5; 8 bases are shared with TRBD2. The CDR3 covers 15 residues. The ends lost 2 bases at V and 1 base at J; junction bases unmatched: 6. Germline CDR1 reads GTSNPN; CDR2 reads SVGIG (reference sequence). This CDR3 is CAWSHLTSAQETQYF. In DNA, the CDR3 is TGTGCCTGGAGTCACCTGACTAGCGCCCAAGAGACCCAGTACTTC.

This clonotype turned up a few times. The V and J genes are TRBV20-1 and TRBJ2-1; TRBD2 is a possible D gene (5 bases). CDR3 length: 13 residues. V lost 3 bases to trimming and J lost 4 bases, with 10 bases between them. CDR1 and CDR2 from the germline V gene are DFQATT and SNEGSKA (reference sequence). This CDR3 is CSASGLSYNEQFF. The CDR3 DNA sequence: TGCAGTGCTAGTGGACTTTCATACAATGAGCAGTTCTTC.